One T cell receptor beta chain is described in this entry. The target antigen is unknown. A single record per CDR3 protein comes from TCRdb applying MiXCR to the 5' RACE reads. The repertoire includes around 130,000 distinct CDR3 sequences, about 6.5% of them detected once, and roughly 2% sits in the top ten. Trimming removed 4 bases at V and 5 bases at J, with 13 bases between. The CDR3 is made up of 15 amino acids. The V gene's germline CDR1 is SGHKS and CDR2 YYEKEE (reference sequence). This sample was included in a study of T-cell memory formation after mild COVID-19. Study conclusions and caveats: Detection of some responders pre-infection suggested pre-existing cross-reactive memory T cells participated.

The TCR comes from an adult woman who had mild COVID-19 (a few samples of this study predate the infection). Cell type and time point are not known. The sequencing sample was made of PBMCs or a T cell subset sorted from them (not recorded which). This chain connects TRBV5-5 to TRBJ1-6; possible D gene TRBD1, 5 bases. The CDR3 sequence is CASSPDTGDNSPLHF. CDR3 nucleotide sequence: TGTGCCAGCAGCCCGGATACAGGCGATAATTCACCCCTCCACTTT. Full variable domain (missing parts from reference TRBV5-5 and TRBJ1-6): DAGVTQSPTHLIKTRGQQVTLRCSPISGHKSVSWYQQVLGQGPQFIFQYYEKEERGRGNFPDRFSARQFPNYSSELNVNALLLGDSALYLCASSPDTGDNSPLHFGNGTRLTVT.